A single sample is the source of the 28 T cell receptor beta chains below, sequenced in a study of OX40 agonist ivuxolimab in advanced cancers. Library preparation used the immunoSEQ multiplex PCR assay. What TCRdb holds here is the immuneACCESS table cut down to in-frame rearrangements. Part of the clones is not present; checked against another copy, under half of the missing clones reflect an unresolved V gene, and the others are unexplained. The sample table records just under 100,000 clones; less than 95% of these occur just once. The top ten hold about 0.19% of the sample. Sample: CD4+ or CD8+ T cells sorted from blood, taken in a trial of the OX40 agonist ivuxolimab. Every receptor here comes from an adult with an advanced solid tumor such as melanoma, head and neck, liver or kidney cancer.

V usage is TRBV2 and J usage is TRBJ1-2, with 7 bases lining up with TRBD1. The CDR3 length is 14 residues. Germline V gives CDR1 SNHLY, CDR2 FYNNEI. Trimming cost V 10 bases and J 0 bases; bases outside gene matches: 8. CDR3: CANDPGTANYGYTF. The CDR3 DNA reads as TGTGCCAACGACCCTGGGACAGCTAACTATGGCTACACCTTC.

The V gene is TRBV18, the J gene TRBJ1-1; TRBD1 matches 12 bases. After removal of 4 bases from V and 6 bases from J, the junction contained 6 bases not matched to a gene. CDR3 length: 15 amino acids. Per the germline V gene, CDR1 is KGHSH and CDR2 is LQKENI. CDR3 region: CASSLLGQGAAEAFF. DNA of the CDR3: TGTGCCAGCTCACTACTGGGACAGGGGGCGGCTGAAGCTTTCTTT.

CDR3 nucleotide sequence: TGCGCCAGCAGCGGGGGACAGGGGCTATACAATGAGCAGTTCTTC. This codes for CASSGGQGLYNEQFF. The gene calls are TRBV5-1 and TRBJ2-1, with TRBD1 matching 10 bases. With V trimmed by 4 bases and J by 4 bases, 5 bases remained unmatched. Per germline, CDR1 SGHRS and CDR2 YFSETQ. The CDR3 totals 15 residues.

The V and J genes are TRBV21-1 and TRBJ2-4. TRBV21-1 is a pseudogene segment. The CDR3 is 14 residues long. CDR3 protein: CASSKGGSKNIQYF. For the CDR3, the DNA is TGTGCCAGCAGCAAAGGGGGGTCCAAAAACATTCAGTACTTC.

CDR3 bases: TGTGCCATCGGGGAGGGGGCATGGAACACTGAAGCTTTCTTT. This sequence encodes CAIGEGAWNTEAFF. J is TRBJ1-1 and V is TRBV10-3, with TRBD1 identical over 7 bases. This CDR3 spans 14 amino acids. Germline assignment: CDR1 ENHRY and CDR2 SYGVKD. V shed 8 bases, J shed 1 base, and the junction held 7 bases outside the gene matches.

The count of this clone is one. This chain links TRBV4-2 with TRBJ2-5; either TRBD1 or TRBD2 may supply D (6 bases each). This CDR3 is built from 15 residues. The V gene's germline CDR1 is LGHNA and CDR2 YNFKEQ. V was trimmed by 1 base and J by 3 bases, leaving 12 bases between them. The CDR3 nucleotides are TGTGCCAGCAGCCAAGGAGGGGGGTTAGAAGAGACCCAGTACTTC. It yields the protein CASSQGGGLEETQYF.

CDR3: CASSPGLAGGEDTQYF. The CDR3 nucleotides are TGTGCCAGCAGCCCCGGACTAGCGGGAGGGGAGGATACGCAGTATTTT. This sequence joins TRBV5-4 and TRBJ2-3, with 15 bases lining up with TRBD2. This CDR3 has 16 amino acids. The germline CDR1 and CDR2 sequences are SGHNT and YYREEE (reference sequence). With 4 bases clipped from V and 6 bases from J, the junction kept 6 bases outside the gene matches.

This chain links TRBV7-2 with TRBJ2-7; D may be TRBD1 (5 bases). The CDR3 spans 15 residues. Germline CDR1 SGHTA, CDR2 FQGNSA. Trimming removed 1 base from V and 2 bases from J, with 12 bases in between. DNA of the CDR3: TGTGCCAGCAGCTTAGACTGGGGCCGGACCTACGAGCAGTACTTC. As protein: CASSLDWGRTYEQYF.

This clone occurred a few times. CDR3 sequence reads: CASTHWGQPQHF. The CDR3 coding sequence is TGTGCCAGCACCCATTGGGGGCAGCCCCAGCATTTT. This sequence joins TRBV11-2 and TRBJ1-5, with D possibly being TRBD1 (5 bases). CDR3 length: 12 residues. The V gene lost 7 bases and the J gene lost 7 bases, with 11 bases spanning the gap. Germline-derived CDR1 and CDR2 are SGHAT and FQNNGV.

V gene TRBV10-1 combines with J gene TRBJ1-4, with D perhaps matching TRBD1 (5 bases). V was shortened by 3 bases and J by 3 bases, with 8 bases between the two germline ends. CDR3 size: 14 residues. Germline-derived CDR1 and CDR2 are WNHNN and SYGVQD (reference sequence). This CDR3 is CASSEAGPNEKLFF. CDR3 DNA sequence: TGCGCCAGCAGTGAAGCAGGGCCTAATGAAAAACTGTTTTTT.

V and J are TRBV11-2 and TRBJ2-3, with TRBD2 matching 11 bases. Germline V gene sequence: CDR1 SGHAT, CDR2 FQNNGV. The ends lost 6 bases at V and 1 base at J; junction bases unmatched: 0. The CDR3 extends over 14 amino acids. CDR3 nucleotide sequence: TGTGCCAGCAGACTAGCGGGGGGCACAGATACGCAGTATTTT. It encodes CASRLAGGTDTQYF.

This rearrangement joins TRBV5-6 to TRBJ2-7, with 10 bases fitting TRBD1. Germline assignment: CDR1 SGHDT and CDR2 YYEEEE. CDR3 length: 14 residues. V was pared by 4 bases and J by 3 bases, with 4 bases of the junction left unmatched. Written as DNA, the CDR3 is TGTGCCAGCAGCCGATGGACAGGGGGCTACGAGCAGTACTTC. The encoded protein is CASSRWTGGYEQYF.

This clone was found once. CDR3 residues: CSVEGRGSGGNTIYF. CDR3 nucleotide sequence: TGCAGCGTTGAGGGCAGGGGGTCTGGTGGAAACACCATATATTTT. The chain combines TRBV29-1 with TRBJ1-3, with 7 bases fitting TRBD1. The V segment lost 3 bases and the J segment 3 bases; nucleotides outside the gene matches: 8. CDR3 length: 15 amino acids. Germline loops: CDR1 SQVTM, CDR2 ANQGSEA.

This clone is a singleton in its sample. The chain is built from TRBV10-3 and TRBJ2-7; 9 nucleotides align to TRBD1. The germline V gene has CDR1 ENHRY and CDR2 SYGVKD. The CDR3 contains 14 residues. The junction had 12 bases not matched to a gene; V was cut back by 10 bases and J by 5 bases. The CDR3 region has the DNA TGTGCCACGGAGCCGAGGGGACAGGGCCACGAGCAGTACTTC. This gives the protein CATEPRGQGHEQYF.

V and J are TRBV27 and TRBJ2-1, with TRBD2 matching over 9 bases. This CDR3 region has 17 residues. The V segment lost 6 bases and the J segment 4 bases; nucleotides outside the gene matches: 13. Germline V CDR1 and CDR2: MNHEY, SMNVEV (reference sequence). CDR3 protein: CASSPTRASGIYNEQFF. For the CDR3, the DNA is TGTGCCAGCAGCCCCACGAGGGCTAGCGGGATTTACAATGAGCAGTTCTTC.

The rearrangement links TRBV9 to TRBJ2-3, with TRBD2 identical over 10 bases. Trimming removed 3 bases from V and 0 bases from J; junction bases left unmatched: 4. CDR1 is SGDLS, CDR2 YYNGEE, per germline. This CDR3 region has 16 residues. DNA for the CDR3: TGTGCCAGCAGCGCGACTAGCGGGTTGAGCACAGATACGCAGTATTTT. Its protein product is CASSATSGLSTDTQYF.

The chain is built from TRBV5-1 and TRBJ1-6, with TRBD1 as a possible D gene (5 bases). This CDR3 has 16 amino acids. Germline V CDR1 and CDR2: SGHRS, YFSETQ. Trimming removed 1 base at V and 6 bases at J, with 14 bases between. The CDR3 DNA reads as TGCGCCAGCAGCTTGACCCGACAGACGGCTAATTCACCCCTCCACTTT. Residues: CASSLTRQTANSPLHF.

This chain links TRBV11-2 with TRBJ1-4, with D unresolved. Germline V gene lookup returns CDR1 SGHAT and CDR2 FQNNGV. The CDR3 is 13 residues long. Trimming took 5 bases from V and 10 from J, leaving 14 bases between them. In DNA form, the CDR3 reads TGTGCCAGCAGCGCTCATAATGAGGGAAAACTGTTTTTT. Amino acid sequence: CASSAHNEGKLFF. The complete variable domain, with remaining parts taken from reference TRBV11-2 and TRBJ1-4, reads EAGVAQSPRYKIIEKRQSVAFWCNPISGHATLYWYQQILGQGPKLLIQFQNNGVVDDSQLPKDRFSAERLKGVDSTLKIQPAKLEDSAVYLCASSAHNEGKLFFGSGTQLSVL.

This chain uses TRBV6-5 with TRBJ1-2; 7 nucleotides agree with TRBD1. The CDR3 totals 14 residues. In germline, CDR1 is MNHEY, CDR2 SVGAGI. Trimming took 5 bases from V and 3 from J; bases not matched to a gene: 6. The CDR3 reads CASSDRDRDYGYTF. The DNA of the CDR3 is TGTGCCAGCAGTGACCGGGACAGAGACTATGGCTACACCTTC.

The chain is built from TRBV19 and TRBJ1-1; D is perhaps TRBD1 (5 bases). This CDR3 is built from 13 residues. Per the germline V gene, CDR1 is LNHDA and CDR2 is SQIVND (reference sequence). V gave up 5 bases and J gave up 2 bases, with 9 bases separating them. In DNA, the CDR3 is TGTGCCAGTAGTCGCAGGGCTAACACTGAAGCTTTCTTT. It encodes CASSRRANTEAFF.

For the CDR3, the DNA is TGTGCCAGCAGCGTAGCGGGACTCCGGACCCCAACTAATGAAAAACTGTTTTTT. This sequence encodes CASSVAGLRTPTNEKLFF. The rearrangement joins TRBV9 to TRBJ1-4; the D gene is possibly TRBD1 (5 bases). V dropped 0 bases and J dropped 0 bases, with 15 bases sitting between them. CDR1 and CDR2 (germline): SGDLS, YYNGEE. CDR3 length: 18 residues.

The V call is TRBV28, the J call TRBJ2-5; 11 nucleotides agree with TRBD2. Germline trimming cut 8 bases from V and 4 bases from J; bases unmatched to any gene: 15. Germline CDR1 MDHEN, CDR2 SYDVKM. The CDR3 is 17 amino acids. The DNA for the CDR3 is TGTGCCAGCTGTAGCCCCCGACTAGCGGGAAGCTCAGAGACCCAGTACTTC. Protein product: CASCSPRLAGSSETQYF.

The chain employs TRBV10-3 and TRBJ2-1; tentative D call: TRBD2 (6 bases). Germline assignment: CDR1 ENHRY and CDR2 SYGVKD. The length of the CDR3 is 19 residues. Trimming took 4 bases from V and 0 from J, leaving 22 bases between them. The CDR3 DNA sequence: TGTGCCATCAGTGCCGGAACCGGGACTGCCATTCTCTCCTACAATGAGCAGTTCTTC. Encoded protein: CAISAGTGTAILSYNEQFF.

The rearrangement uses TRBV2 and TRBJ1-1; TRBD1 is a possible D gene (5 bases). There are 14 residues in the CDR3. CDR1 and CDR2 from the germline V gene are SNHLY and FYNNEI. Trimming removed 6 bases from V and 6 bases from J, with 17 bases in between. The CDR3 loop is CASRGEIGGSEAFF. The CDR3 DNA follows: TGTGCCAGCAGGGGGGAGATCGGAGGATCTGAAGCTTTCTTT. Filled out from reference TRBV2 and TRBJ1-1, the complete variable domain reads EPEVTQTPSHQVTQMGQEVILRCVPISNHLYFYWYRQILGQKVEFLVSFYNNEISEKSEIFDDQFSVERPDGSNFTLKIRSTKLEDSAMYFCASRGEIGGSEAFFGQGTRLTVV.

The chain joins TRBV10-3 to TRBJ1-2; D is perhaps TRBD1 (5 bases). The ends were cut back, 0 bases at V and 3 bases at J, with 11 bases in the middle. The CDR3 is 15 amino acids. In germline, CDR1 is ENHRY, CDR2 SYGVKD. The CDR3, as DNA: TGTGCCATCAGTGAGTCAAGGGGAAGCGACTATGGCTACACCTTC. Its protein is CAISESRGSDYGYTF.

The chain's CDR3 is CASSLQGTGNTGELFF. CDR3 in DNA: TGTGCCAGCAGTCTTCAGGGGACAGGGAACACCGGGGAGCTGTTTTTT. The chain combines TRBV2 with TRBJ2-2; the match to TRBD1 covers 8 bases. Unmatched junction bases numbered 6, after V lost 5 bases and J lost 1 base. Germline V CDR1 and CDR2: SNHLY, FYNNEI. The CDR3 length is 16 residues.

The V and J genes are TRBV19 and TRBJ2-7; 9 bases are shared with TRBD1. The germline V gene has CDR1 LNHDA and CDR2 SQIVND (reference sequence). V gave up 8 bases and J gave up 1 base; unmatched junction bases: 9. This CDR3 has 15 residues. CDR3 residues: CASSGTGPGSYEQYF. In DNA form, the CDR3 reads TGTGCCAGTTCCGGGACAGGGCCTGGGTCCTACGAGCAGTACTTC.

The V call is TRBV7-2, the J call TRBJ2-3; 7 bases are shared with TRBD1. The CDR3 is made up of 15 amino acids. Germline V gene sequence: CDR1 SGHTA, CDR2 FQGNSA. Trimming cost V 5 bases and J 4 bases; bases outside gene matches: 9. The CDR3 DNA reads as TGTGCCAGCAGCCCTGACAGGGTTAGGTCAGATACGCAGTATTTT. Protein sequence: CASSPDRVRSDTQYF.